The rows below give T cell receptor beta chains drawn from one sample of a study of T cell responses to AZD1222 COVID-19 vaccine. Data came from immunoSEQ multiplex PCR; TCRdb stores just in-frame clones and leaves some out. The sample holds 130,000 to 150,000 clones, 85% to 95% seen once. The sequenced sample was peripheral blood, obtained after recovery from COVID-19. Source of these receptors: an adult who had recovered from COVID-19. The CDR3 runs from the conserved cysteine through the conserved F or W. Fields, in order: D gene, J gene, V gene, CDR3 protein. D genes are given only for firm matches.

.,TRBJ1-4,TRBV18,CASHVDRLSTNEKLFF
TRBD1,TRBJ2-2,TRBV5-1,CASRPPGQGLLGELFF
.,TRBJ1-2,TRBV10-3,CAISGDVPRNYGYTF
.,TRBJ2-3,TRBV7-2,CASSLGDTTDTQYF
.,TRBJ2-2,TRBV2,CASSAAGHPTNTGELFF
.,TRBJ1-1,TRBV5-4,CASSLADRNTEAFF
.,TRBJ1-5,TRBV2,CASSGQFNQPQHF
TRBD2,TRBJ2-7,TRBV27,CASSLSAPRLAEPYEQYF
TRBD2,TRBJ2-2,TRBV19,CASSFGLAEFTGELFF
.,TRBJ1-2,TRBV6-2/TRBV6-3,CASSFGSNYGYTF
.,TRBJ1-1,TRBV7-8,CASSALPGNTEAFF
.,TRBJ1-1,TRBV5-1,CASSLGDGNTEAFF
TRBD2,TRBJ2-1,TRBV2,CASSGLANEQFF
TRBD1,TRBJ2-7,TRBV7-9,CASSFGTGVNRYEQYF
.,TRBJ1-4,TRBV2,CASSEIDRFNEKLFF
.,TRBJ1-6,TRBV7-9,CASSLYNSPLHF
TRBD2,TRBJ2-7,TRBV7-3,CASSPSGIGEQYF
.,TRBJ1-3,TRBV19,CASSIRQANSGNTIYF
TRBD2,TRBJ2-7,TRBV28,CARGTIRSYEQYF
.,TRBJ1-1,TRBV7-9,CASSLARATEAFF
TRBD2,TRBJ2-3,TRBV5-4,CASSTRTSGSTDTQYF
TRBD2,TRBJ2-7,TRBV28,CASSPGLAGIGQYF
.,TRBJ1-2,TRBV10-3,CAISAKGQPNYGYTF
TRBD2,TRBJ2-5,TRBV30,CAWSVLGLANQETQYF
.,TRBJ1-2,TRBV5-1,CASRSTEGYHYGYTF
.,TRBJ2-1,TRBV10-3,CAISERTTDNEQFF
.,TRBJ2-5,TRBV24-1,CATSDPGTSETQYF
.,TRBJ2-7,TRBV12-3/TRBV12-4,CASTGAYMYEQYF
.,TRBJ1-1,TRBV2,CASRGAPGEAFF
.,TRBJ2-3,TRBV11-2,CASSLEFGGSTDTQYF
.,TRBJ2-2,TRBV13,CASSTGTGELFF
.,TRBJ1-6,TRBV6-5,CASSYQGSNSPLHF
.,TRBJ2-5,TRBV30,CAWCWGRGVGETQYF
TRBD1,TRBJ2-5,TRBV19,CASRYSGTGVETQYF
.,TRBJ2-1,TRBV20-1,CSGWGYNEQFF
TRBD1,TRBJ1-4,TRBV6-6,CASIPGQGSTNEKLFF
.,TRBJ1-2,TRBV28,CASSLGLGHYGYTF